This paragraph covers one T cell receptor beta chain sequence. The antigen remains undetermined. The V end was cut by 4 bases, the J end by 6 bases, with 12 bases between. Germline CDR1 MGHDK, CDR2 SYGVNS. There are 14 residues in the CDR3. Terminally differentiated effector memory CD45RA+ cells were excluded by CCR7 positive selection of CD45RO-negative cells. Free of recent acute infections or vaccinations, the donors were healthy HIV-negative adults. Assay: immunoSEQ multiplex PCR; the TCRdb copy retains only in-frame clones and omits some. The sample yields roughly 770,000 clones, 95% to 97% seen once. This record comes from a study of shared clonotypes between healthy human individuals. Study conclusions and caveats: Memory subsets generally showed lower estimated richness than naive subsets. Having only a few donors restricted how much genetic and exposure-history diversity was captured. Around 5% of naive CD4 clonotypes were common to a few donors.

The sequenced sample consisted of naive CD8+ T cells sorted from blood. The chain employs TRBV25-1 and TRBJ1-4, with D perhaps matching TRBD1 (5 bases). This receptor was obtained from a young man in good health. CDR3 sequence reads: CASSVRVDHEKLFF. The CDR3 DNA reads TGTGCCAGCAGTGTCAGGGTAGACCATGAAAAACTGTTTTTT. The variable domain in full, with the rest retrieved from reference TRBV25-1 and TRBJ1-4, is EADIYQTPRYLVIGTGKKITLECSQTMGHDKMYWYQQDPGMELHLIHYSYGVNSTEKGDLSSESTVSRIRTEHFPLTLESARPSHTSQYLCASSVRVDHEKLFFGSGTQLSVL.